The sequence of this TCR beta chain was determined in a study of metastatic and nonmetastatic thyroid tumors. In its sample, this clone was seen many times. This CDR3 has 16 amino acids. V lost 3 bases, J lost 5 bases, and 19 bases lay in between. Germline V gene sequence: CDR1 SGHAT, CDR2 FQDESV (reference sequence). TCRdb re-clonotyped the PCR reads via MiXCR. This table holds some 41,000 clones, about 13% found once. Thyroid surgery was preceded by no treatment in any patient. The TCR comes from a female donor with papillary thyroid cancer or a benign thyroid nodule (not recorded which). Some clones in this sample may be carry-over from other donors' samples. Sequencing input: blood. The rearrangement links TRBV11-1 to TRBJ1-1; possibly TRBD1 for D (6 bases). The CDR3 coding sequence is TGTGCCAGCAGCTTCCCCGCGGGGGGGGCCGGGACTGAAGCTTTCTTT. It encodes CASSFPAGGAGTEAFF.